These 10 T cell receptor beta chains originate from one sample sequenced in a study of T cell changes during pregnancy in multiple sclerosis. The repertoire was sequenced with immunoSEQ multiplex PCR; TCRdb's copy has only in-frame clones and lacks some. The repertoire holds 35,000 to 50,000 clones, with roughly 90% as singletons. The sample was CD4+ T cells from peripheral blood mononuclear cells, taken in the second trimester of pregnancy. The receptors stem from a female donor with multiple sclerosis, enrolled in a pregnancy study.

The genes are TRBV19 and TRBJ2-3; possibly TRBD2 for D (5 bases). The CDR3 spans 15 residues. Germline CDR1 LNHDA, CDR2 SQIVND (reference sequence). Deletions cut 7 bases from V and 7 bases from J, with 21 bases between. In nucleotides, the CDR3 is TGTGCCAGTACCACACTAGTTGCCGGTGCCCATACGCAGTATTTT. Protein sequence: CASTTLVAGAHTQYF. Based on the CDR3 plus reference TRBV19 and TRBJ2-3, the full variable domain is DGGITQSPKYLFRKEGQNVTLSCEQNLNHDAMYWYRQDPGQGLRLIYYSQIVNDFQKGDIAEGYSVSREKKESFPLTVTSAQKNPTAFYLCASTTLVAGAHTQYFGPGTRLTVL.

The J gene is TRBJ1-5, the V gene TRBV5-4; D ambiguous. The CDR3 covers 13 residues. The V end was cut by 4 bases, the J end by 3 bases, with 8 bases between. Germline CDR1 is SGHNT and CDR2 is YYREEE (reference sequence). The CDR3 reads CASSTDLNQPQHF. DNA for the CDR3: TGTGCCAGCAGCACAGATCTCAATCAGCCCCAGCATTTT.

This chain uses TRBV9 with TRBJ2-2; 9 nucleotides match TRBD2. The ends lost 3 bases at V and 3 bases at J; junction bases unmatched: 3. The CDR3 has 15 residues. Germline-derived CDR1 and CDR2 are SGDLS and YYNGEE. Here the CDR3 DNA reads TGTGCCAGCAGCGGACTAGCGGAATACACCGGGGAGCTGTTTTTT. Amino acids: CASSGLAEYTGELFF.

The chain has TRBV5-1 and TRBJ2-3; 10 nucleotides line up with TRBD2. The CDR3 length is 16 residues. Germline values: CDR1 SGHRS, CDR2 YFSETQ. Losses at the gene ends were 4 bases for V and 1 base for J; bases not matched to a gene: 6. The CDR3, as DNA: TGCGCCAGCAGCCTAACCGGGACTAGCGGCACAGATACGCAGTATTTT. It is translated as CASSLTGTSGTDTQYF.

This clone was counted once. The V and J genes are TRBV9 and TRBJ1-1, with TRBD1 matching over 9 bases. V lost 2 bases and J lost 0; bases outside the gene matches: 2. The CDR3 is 15 residues long. Germline CDR1 is SGDLS and CDR2 is YYNGEE. In DNA, the CDR3 is TGTGCCAGCAGCGTGGGACAGGGCATGAACACTGAAGCTTTCTTT. Protein product: CASSVGQGMNTEAFF.

This clone is a singleton in its sample. V usage is TRBV5-4 and J usage is TRBJ2-1; 8 nucleotides match TRBD2. This CDR3 region has 14 residues. The germline CDR1 and CDR2 sequences are SGHNT and YYREEE (reference sequence). Trimming took 4 bases from V and 5 from J; bases not matched to a gene: 5. Here the CDR3 reads CASSLPGGDNEQFF. The CDR3 nucleotides are TGTGCCAGCAGCCTGCCGGGAGGGGACAATGAGCAGTTCTTC.

The J gene is TRBJ2-5, the V gene TRBV7-9, with 10 positions matching TRBD1. The length of the CDR3 is 16 residues. Germline CDR1 reads SEHNR; CDR2 reads FQNEAQ (reference sequence). Germline trimming cut 2 bases from V and 4 bases from J; bases unmatched to any gene: 7. In nucleotides, the CDR3 is TGTGCCAGCAGCTTATTGGGGACAGGGGCACGAGAGACCCAGTACTTC. Its protein is CASSLLGTGARETQYF.

Here the CDR3 DNA reads TGTGCCAGCAGTCGAGAGGCCCGAAGCTCTGGGGCCAACGTCCTGACTTTC. Protein: CASSREARSSGANVLTF. This chain links TRBV27 with TRBJ2-6; D is ambiguous. V was shortened by 5 bases and J by 0 bases, with 14 bases between the two germline ends. The CDR3 sequence is 17 residues long. CDR1 and CDR2 from the germline V gene are MNHEY and SMNVEV (reference sequence).

The chain is built from TRBV23-1 and TRBJ2-7; 13 bases fit TRBD2. TRBV23-1 is designated an ORF whose function remains uncertain. The CDR3 is 16 residues long. V dropped 7 bases and J dropped 4; count of bases not matched to a gene: 10. The CDR3 DNA is TGCGCCAGCACACTAGCGGGAGGGCCAGGGGATTACGAGCAGTACTTC. Amino acids: CASTLAGGPGDYEQYF.

As DNA, the CDR3 is TGTGCCAGCAGCGTCGGACTAGCGGGATCAGATACGCAGTATTTT. This codes for CASSVGLAGSDTQYF. The J gene is TRBJ2-3, the V gene TRBV9; 12 bases line up with TRBD2. This CDR3 spans 15 amino acids. With V trimmed by 2 bases and J by 4 bases, 2 bases remained unmatched. Looked up from germline, CDR1 is SGDLS and CDR2 is YYNGEE.